This TCR beta chain was found in a study of blood T cells in healthy people across ages. Study at large: Template switching recovered approximately one barcoded beta molecule for every two T cells. Study outcomes and limitations: Naive and antigen-experienced cells were not separated, limiting conclusive comparison.

This clonotype was counted between two and nine times. Its antigen remains unidentified. Then a second PCR, running about 6 to 11 cycles, was carried out with a sample-barcoded 5' primer and a J-beta primer mix. Sequencing of every sample gave 2.5 million or more CDR3-containing paired-end reads. TCRdb re-analysed the 5' RACE reads in MiXCR, keeping a single row per CDR3 protein. The sample has about 800,000 distinct CDR3 sequences, 55% to 75% seen once. Donors were healthy Caucasian individuals from Russia aged about 6 to 95. The CDR3 loop spans 15 amino acids. Germline V gene lookup returns CDR1 SEHNR and CDR2 FQNEAQ (reference sequence). The V and J ends lost 4 bases and 3 bases, in that order; junction bases with no gene match: 6.

Source material: blood. This rearrangement joins TRBV7-9 to TRBJ1-2, with 9 bases matching TRBD1. This sequence was found in a man younger than 45 in good health. CDR3 coding DNA: TGTGCCAGCAGCTCAGGACAGGGGCCCCACTATGGCTACACCTTC. It codes for CASSSGQGPHYGYTF.